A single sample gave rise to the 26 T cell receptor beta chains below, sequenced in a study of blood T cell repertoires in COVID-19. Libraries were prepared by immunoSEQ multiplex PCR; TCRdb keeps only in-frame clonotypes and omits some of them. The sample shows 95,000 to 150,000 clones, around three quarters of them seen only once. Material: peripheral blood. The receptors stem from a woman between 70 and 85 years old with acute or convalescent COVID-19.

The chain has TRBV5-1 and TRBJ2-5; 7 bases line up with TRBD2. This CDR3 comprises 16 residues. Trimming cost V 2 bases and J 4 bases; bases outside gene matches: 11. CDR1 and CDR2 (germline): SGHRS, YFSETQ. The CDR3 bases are TGCGCCAGCAGCTTACGAGCGGGGACCTTTGCAGAGACCCAGTACTTC. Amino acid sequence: CASSLRAGTFAETQYF.

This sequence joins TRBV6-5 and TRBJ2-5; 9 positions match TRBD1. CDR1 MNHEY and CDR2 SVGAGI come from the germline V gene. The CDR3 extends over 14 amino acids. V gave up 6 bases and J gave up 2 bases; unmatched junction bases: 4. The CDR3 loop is CASSSGTGQETQYF. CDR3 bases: TGTGCCAGCAGCTCCGGGACAGGGCAAGAGACCCAGTACTTC.

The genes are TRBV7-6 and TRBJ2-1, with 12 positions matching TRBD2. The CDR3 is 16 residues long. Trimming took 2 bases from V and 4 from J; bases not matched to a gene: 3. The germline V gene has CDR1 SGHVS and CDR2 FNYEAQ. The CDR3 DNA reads TGTGCCAGCAGCTTAATGGGGACTAGCGGGTACAATGAGCAGTTCTTC. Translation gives CASSLMGTSGYNEQFF.

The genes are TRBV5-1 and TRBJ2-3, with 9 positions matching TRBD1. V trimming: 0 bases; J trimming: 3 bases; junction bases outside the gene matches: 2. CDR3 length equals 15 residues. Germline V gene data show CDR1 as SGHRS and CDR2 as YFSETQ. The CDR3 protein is CASSLAGTGTDTQYF. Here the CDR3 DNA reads TGCGCCAGCAGCTTGGCCGGGACAGGGACAGATACGCAGTATTTT.

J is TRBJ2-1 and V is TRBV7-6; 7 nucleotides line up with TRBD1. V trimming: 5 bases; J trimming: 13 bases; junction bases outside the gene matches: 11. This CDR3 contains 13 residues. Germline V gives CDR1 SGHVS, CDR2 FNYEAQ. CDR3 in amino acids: CASSLGGSSTQFF. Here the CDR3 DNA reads TGTGCCAGCAGCCTAGGGGGCAGCTCAACCCAGTTCTTC.

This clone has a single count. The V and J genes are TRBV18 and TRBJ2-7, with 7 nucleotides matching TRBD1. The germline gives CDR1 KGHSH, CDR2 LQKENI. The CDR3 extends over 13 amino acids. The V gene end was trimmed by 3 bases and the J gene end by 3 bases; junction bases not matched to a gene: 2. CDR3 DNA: TGTGCCAGCTCACCCGGGACAGTCTACGAGCAGTACTTC. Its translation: CASSPGTVYEQYF.

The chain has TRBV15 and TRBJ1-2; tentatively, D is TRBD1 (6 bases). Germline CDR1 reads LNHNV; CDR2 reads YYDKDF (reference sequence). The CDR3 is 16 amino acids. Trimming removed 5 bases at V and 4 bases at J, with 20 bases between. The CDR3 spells CATSPVRGSDSYGYTF. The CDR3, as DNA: TGTGCCACCAGCCCAGTGAGGGGGTCCGATAGCTATGGCTACACCTTC.

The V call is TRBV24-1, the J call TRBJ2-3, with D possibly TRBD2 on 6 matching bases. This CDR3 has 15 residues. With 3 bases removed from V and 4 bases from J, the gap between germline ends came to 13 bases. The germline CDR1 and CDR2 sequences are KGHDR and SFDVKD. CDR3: CATSDPRASADTQYF. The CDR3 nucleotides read TGTGCCACCAGTGATCCCCGGGCTAGCGCAGATACGCAGTATTTT.

The DNA of the CDR3 is TGTGCCAGCAGCTTCGGGCATGGAGGGGAGACCCAGTACTTC. Protein: CASSFGHGGETQYF. The chain is built from TRBV7-9 and TRBJ2-5; a weak D match, TRBD2 (6 bases). Germline-derived CDR1 and CDR2 are SEHNR and FQNEAQ (reference sequence). The CDR3 has 14 amino acids. Trimming cost V 3 bases and J 5 bases, with 13 bases left between them.

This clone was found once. CDR3 coding DNA: TGTGCCAGCAACGAGGTACGCTCCTACAATGAGCAGTTCTTC. Its protein is CASNEVRSYNEQFF. The chain employs TRBV2 and TRBJ2-1; D is ambiguous. CDR3 length equals 14 residues. The V end was cut by 7 bases, the J end by 0 bases, with 10 bases between. Germline CDR1 SNHLY, CDR2 FYNNEI.

This chain's CDR3 is CASSYPRTENYGYTF. The CDR3 nucleotides are TGTGCCAGCAGTTACCCAAGGACAGAGAACTATGGCTACACCTTC. This chain connects TRBV6-6 to TRBJ1-2; TRBD1 might be the D (6 bases). CDR3 length equals 15 residues. Germline CDR1 reads MNHNY; CDR2 reads SVGAGI (reference sequence). The V and J ends lost 2 bases and 2 bases respectively, with 12 bases between them.

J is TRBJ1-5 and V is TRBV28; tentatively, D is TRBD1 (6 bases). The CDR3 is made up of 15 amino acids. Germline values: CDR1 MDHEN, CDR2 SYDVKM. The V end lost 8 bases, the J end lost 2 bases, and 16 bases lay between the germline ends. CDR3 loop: CASCLGAGGNQPQHF. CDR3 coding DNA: TGTGCCAGCTGCCTTGGGGCAGGGGGCAATCAGCCCCAGCATTTT.

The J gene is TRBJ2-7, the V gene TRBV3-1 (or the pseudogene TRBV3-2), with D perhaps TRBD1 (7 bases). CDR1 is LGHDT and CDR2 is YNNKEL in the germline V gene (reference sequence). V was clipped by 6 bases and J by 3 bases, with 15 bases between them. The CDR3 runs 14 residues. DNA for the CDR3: TGTGCCAGCAGTCGCGGGGCAGGGGGCTACGAGCAGTACTTC. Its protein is CASSRGAGGYEQYF.

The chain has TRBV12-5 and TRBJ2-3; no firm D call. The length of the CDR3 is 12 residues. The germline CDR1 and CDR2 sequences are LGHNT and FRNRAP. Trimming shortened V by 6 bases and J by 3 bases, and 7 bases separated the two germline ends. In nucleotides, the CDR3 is TGTGCTAGTGGCCGGCGGACAGATACGCAGTATTTT. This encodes CASGRRTDTQYF.

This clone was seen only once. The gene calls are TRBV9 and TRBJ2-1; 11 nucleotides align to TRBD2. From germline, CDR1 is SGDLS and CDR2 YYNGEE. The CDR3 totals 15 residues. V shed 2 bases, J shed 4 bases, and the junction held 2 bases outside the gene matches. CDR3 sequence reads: CASSVGTSGYNEQFF. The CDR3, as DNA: TGTGCCAGCAGCGTCGGGACTAGCGGTTACAATGAGCAGTTCTTC. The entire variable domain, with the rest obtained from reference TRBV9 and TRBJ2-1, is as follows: DSGVTQTPKHLITATGQRVTLRCSPRSGDLSVYWYQQSLDQGLQFLIQYYNGEERAKGNILERFSAQQFPDLHSELNLSSLELGDSALYFCASSVGTSGYNEQFFGPGTRLTVL.

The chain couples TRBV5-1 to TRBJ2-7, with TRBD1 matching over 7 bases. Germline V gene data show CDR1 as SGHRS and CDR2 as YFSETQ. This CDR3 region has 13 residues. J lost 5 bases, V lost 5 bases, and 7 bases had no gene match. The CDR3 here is CASRRDSGDEQYF. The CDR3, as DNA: TGCGCCAGCAGACGGGACAGTGGGGACGAGCAGTACTTC.

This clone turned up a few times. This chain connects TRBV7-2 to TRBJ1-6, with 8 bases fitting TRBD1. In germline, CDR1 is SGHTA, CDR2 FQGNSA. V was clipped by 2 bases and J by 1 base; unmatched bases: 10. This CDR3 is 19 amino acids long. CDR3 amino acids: CASSLLGQGVFSYNSPLHF. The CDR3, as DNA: TGTGCCAGCAGCTTATTAGGACAGGGAGTATTTTCCTATAATTCACCCCTCCACTTT. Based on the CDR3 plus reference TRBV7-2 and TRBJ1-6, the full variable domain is GAGVSQSPSNKVTEKGKDVELRCDPISGHTALYWYRQSLGQGLEFLIYFQGNSAPDKSGLPSDRFSAERTGGSVSTLTIQRTQQEDSAVYLCASSLLGQGVFSYNSPLHFGNGTRLTVT.

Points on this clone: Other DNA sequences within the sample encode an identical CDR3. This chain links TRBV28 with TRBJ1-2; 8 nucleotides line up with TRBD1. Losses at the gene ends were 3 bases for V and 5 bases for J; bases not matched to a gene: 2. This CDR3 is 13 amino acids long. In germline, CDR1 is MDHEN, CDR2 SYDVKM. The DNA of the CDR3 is TGTGCCAGCAGTTTGGGACAGGCATATGGCTACACCTTC. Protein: CASSLGQAYGYTF.

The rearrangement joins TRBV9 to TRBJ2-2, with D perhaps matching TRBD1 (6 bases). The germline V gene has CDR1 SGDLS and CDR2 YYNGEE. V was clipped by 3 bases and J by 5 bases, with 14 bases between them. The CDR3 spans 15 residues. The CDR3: CASSGPGELTGELFF. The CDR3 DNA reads TGTGCCAGCAGCGGCCCAGGGGAACTTACCGGGGAGCTGTTTTTT.

In DNA form, the CDR3 reads TGTGCCAGCACCAGGACAGGACGGAATGAAAAACTGTTTTTT. Its protein is CASTRTGRNEKLFF. The rearrangement links TRBV5-8 to TRBJ1-4, with 7 bases identical to TRBD1. Germline CDR1 and CDR2: SGHTS and YDEGEE. The CDR3 is 14 amino acids. V was clipped by 6 bases and J by 5 bases; unmatched bases: 7.

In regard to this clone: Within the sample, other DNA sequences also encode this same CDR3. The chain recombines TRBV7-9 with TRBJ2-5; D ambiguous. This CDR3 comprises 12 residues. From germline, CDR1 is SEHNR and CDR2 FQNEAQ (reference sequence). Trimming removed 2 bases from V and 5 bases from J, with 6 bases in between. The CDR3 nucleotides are TGTGCCAGCAGCTTATTGCAGGAGACCCAGTACTTC. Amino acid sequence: CASSLLQETQYF.

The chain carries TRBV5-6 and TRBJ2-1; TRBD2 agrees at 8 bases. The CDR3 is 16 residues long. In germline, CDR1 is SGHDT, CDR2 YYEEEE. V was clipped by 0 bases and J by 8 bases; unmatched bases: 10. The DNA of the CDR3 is TGTGCCAGCAGCTTGGTCCTCGCGGGAGGAGGGGATGAGCAGTTCTTC. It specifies CASSLVLAGGGDEQFF.

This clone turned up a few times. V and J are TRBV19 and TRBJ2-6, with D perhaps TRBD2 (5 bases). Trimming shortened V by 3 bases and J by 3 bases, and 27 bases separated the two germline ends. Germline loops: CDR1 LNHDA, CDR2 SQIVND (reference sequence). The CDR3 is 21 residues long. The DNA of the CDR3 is TGTGCCAGTAGTATGTCTCGACCCCTAGCCCCGGTATCGTTTGGGGCCAACGTCCTGACTTTC. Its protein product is CASSMSRPLAPVSFGANVLTF. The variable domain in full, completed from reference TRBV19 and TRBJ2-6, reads DGGITQSPKYLFRKEGQNVTLSCEQNLNHDAMYWYRQDPGQGLRLIYYSQIVNDFQKGDIAEGYSVSREKKESFPLTVTSAQKNPTAFYLCASSMSRPLAPVSFGANVLTFGAGSRLTVL.

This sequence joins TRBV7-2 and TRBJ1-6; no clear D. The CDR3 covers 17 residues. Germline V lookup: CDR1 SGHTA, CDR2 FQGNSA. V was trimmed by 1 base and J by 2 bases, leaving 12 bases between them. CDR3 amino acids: CASSLVVKETYNSPLHF. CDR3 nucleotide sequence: TGTGCCAGCAGCTTAGTAGTAAAAGAAACCTATAATTCACCCCTCCACTTT. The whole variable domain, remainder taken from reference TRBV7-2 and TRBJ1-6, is GAGVSQSPSNKVTEKGKDVELRCDPISGHTALYWYRQSLGQGLEFLIYFQGNSAPDKSGLPSDRFSAERTGGSVSTLTIQRTQQEDSAVYLCASSLVVKETYNSPLHFGNGTRLTVT.

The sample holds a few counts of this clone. This CDR3 reads CASSIDAAGTPHVVSPLHF. CDR3 DNA: TGTGCCAGTAGTATAGATGCCGCCGGGACTCCTCATGTTGTTTCACCCCTCCACTTT. V gene TRBV19 combines with J gene TRBJ1-6; perhaps TRBD1 as D (5 bases). CDR3 length: 19 amino acids. The V gene lost 0 bases and the J gene lost 9 bases, with 24 bases spanning the gap. Germline CDR1 is LNHDA and CDR2 is SQIVND (reference sequence).

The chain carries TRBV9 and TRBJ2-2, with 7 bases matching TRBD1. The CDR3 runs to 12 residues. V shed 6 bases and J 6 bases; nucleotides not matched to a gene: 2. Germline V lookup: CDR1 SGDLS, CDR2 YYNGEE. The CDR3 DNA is TGTGCCAGCACCAGGGGGTCCGGGGAGCTGTTTTTT. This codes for CASTRGSGELFF. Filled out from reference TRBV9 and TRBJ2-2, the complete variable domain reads DSGVTQTPKHLITATGQRVTLRCSPRSGDLSVYWYQQSLDQGLQFLIQYYNGEERAKGNILERFSAQQFPDLHSELNLSSLELGDSALYFCASTRGSGELFFGEGSRLTVL.